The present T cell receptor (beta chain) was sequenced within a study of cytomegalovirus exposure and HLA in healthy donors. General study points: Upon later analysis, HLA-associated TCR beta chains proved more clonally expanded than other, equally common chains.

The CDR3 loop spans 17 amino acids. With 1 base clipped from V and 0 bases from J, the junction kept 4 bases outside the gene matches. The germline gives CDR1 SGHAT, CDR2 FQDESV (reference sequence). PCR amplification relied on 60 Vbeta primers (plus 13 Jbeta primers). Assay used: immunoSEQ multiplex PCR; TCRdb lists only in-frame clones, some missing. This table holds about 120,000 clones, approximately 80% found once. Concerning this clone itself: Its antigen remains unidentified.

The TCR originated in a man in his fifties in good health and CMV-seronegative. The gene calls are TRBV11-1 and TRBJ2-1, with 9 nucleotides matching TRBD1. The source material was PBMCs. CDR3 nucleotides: TGTGCCAGCAGCTTAGTGGGGACAGGGAACTCCTACAATGAGCAGTTCTTC. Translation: CASSLVGTGNSYNEQFF. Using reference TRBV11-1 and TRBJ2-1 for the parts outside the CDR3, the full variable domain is EAEVAQSPRYKITEKSQAVAFWCDPISGHATLYWYRQILGQGPELLVQFQDESVVDDSQLPKDRFSAERLKGVDSTLKIQPAELGDSAMYLCASSLVGTGNSYNEQFFGPGTRLTVL.